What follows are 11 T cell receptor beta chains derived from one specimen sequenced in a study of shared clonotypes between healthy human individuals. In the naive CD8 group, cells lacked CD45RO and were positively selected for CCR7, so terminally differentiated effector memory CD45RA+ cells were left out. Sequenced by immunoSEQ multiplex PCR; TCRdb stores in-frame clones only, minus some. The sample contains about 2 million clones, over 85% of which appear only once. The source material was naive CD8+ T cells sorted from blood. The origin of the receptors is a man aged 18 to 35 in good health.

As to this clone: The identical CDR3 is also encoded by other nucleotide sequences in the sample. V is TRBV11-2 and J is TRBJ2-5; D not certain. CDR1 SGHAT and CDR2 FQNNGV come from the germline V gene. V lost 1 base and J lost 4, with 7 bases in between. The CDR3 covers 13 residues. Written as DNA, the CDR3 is TGTGCCAGCAGCTTAGTTCTGAGAGAGACCCAGTACTTC. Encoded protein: CASSLVLRETQYF.

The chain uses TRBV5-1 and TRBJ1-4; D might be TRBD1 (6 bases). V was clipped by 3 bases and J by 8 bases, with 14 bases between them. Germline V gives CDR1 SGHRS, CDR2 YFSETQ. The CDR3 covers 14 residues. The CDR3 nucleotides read TGCGCCAGCAGCTCAAACCAGGGGCCGGAAAAACTGTTTTTT. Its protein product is CASSSNQGPEKLFF.

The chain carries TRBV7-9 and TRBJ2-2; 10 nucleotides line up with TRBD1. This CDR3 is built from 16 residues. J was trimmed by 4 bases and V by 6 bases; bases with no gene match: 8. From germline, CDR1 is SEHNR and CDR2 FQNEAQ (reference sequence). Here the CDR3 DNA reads TGTGCCAGCAGGGATCCCGGGACAGGGGTCACCGGGGAGCTGTTTTTT. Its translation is CASRDPGTGVTGELFF.

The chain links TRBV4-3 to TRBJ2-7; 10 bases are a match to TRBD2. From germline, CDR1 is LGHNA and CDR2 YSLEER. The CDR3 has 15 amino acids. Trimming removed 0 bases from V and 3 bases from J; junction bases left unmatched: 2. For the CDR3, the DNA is TGCGCCAGCAGCCAAGAGACTAGCGGGTTCTACGAGCAGTACTTC. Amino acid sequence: CASSQETSGFYEQYF.

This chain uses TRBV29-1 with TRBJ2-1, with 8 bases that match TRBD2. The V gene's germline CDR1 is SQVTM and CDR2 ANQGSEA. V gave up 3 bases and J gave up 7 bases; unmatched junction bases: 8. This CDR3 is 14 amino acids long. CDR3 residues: CSVEGTRYRNEQFF. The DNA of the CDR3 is TGCAGCGTTGAGGGGACTAGGTATAGGAATGAGCAGTTCTTC.

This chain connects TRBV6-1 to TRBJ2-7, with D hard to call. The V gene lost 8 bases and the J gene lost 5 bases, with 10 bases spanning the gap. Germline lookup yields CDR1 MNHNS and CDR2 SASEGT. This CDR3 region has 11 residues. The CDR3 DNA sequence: TGTGCCAGCCTGGATGGGAACGAGCAGTACTTC. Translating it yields CASLDGNEQYF.

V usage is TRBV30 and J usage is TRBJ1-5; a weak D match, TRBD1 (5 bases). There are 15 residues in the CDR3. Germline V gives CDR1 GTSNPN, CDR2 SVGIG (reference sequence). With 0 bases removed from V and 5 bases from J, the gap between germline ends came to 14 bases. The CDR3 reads CAWSVSAGLHQPQHF. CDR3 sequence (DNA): TGTGCCTGGAGTGTATCGGCGGGGCTTCATCAGCCCCAGCATTTT. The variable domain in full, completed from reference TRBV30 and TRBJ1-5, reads SQTIHQWPATLVQPVGSPLSLECTVEGTSNPNLYWYRQAAGRGLQLLFYSVGIGQISSEVPQNLSASRPQDRQFILSSKKLLLSDSGFYLCAWSVSAGLHQPQHFGDGTRLSIL.

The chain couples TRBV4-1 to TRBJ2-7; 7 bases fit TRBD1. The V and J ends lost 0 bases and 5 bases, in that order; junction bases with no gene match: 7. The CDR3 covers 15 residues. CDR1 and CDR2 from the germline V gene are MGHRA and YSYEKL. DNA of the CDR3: TGCGCCAGCAGCCAAGACGCCACAGGGGAACACGAGCAGTACTTC. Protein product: CASSQDATGEHEQYF.

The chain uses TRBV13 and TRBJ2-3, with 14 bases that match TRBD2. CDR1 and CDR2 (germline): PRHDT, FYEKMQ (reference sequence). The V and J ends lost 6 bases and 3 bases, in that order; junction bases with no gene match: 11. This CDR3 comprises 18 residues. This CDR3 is CASSSGTSGSPRTDTQYF. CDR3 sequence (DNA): TGTGCCAGCAGTTCCGGGACTAGCGGGAGCCCGCGTACAGATACGCAGTATTTT.

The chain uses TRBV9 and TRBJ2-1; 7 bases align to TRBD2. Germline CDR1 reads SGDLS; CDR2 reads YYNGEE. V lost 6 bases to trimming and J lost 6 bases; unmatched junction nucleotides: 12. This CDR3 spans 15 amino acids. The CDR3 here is CASTLSGSYANEQFF. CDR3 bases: TGTGCCAGCACCCTTAGCGGGTCATATGCCAATGAGCAGTTCTTC.

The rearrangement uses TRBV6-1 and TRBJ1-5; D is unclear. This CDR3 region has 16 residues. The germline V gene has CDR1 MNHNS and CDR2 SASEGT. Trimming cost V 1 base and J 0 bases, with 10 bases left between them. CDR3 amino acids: CASSEEAFYSNQPQHF. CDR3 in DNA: TGTGCCAGCAGTGAAGAGGCGTTTTATAGCAATCAGCCCCAGCATTTT.